The 4 T cell receptor beta chains in this list originate from one sample, sequenced in a study of T-cell reconstitution after alpha-beta-depleted transplantation in children. Construction of the TCRbeta library involved unique molecular identifiers. A single record per CDR3 protein comes from TCRdb applying MiXCR to the PCR reads. Found here are about 900,000 distinct CDR3 sequences, 25% to 35% of them singletons; the top ten hold about 28%. The sample was PBMCs, mostly from graft donor cells, taken 360 days after TCRalphabeta/CD19-depleted stem cell transplant. The receptor set was obtained from a boy less than two years old who had a stem cell transplant for SCID, so the T cells may come from the graft donor.

The chain recombines TRBV20-1 with TRBJ2-5; a weak D match, TRBD1 (6 bases). The CDR3 is 13 amino acids. Germline CDR1 DFQATT, CDR2 SNEGSKA (reference sequence). V was clipped by 3 bases and J by 4 bases, with 12 bases between them. CDR3 region: CSARGQGTETQYF. CDR3 nucleotide sequence: TGCAGTGCTAGGGGTCAGGGGACAGAGACCCAGTACTTC.

This CDR3 reads CASSRSPGTGAEAFF. The DNA of the CDR3 is TGTGCCAGCAGCCGAAGTCCCGGGACAGGGGCTGAAGCTTTCTTT. The V call is TRBV3-1, the J call TRBJ1-1; TRBD1 aligns across 10 bases. V dropped 4 bases and J dropped 6; count of bases not matched to a gene: 8. Per the germline V gene, CDR1 is LGHDT and CDR2 is YNNKEL (reference sequence). The CDR3 totals 15 residues.

This clonotype was seen a few times. The chain employs TRBV10-3 and TRBJ1-2; 12 positions agree with TRBD1. The CDR3 consists of 17 residues. The V gene end was trimmed by 6 bases and the J gene end by 3 bases; junction bases not matched to a gene: 11. Germline V gene data show CDR1 as ENHRY and CDR2 as SYGVKD. The CDR3 loop reads CAIRRDRGRVGYYGYTF. The CDR3, as DNA: TGTGCCATCAGACGGGACAGGGGGCGCGTTGGGTACTATGGCTACACCTTC.

The chain joins TRBV9 to TRBJ2-3; TRBD2 aligns across 13 bases. CDR3 length: 18 amino acids. Germline V gene data show CDR1 as SGDLS and CDR2 as YYNGEE. Unmatched junction bases numbered 7, after V lost 1 base and J lost 2 bases. Written as DNA, the CDR3 is TGTGCCAGCAGCGTAACTAGCGGGGGGGTTCGACCCACAGATACGCAGTATTTT. The encoded protein is CASSVTSGGVRPTDTQYF.